Each of the 7 T cell receptor beta chains below was sequenced from the same sample in a study of shared clonotypes between healthy human individuals. Measured with immunoSEQ multiplex PCR; TCRdb has only the in-frame clones, and not every one. Counted here are under 2,500,000 clones, around 95% occurring once; the ten biggest clones make up roughly 0.13%. The material sequenced was naive CD4+ T cells sorted from blood. Subset described: CD45RA+ positively selected. Source of these receptors: a man between 18 and 35 years old in good health.

CDR3 protein: CASSPQNARTGELFF. CDR3 nucleotides: TGTGCCAGCTCACCCCAAAATGCGAGAACCGGGGAGCTGTTTTTT. The chain is built from TRBV18 and TRBJ2-2, with D hard to call. Germline V gene sequence: CDR1 KGHSH, CDR2 LQKENI. Trimming removed 3 bases from V and 5 bases from J, with 13 bases in between. The CDR3 is 15 amino acids.

This clone is a singleton in its sample. The rearrangement links TRBV7-2 to TRBJ2-1, with 9 positions matching TRBD2. The germline gives CDR1 SGHTA, CDR2 FQGNSA. V lost 5 bases, J lost 10 bases, and 15 bases stayed unmatched. The CDR3 is 16 amino acids. CDR3 loop: CASSPRTSVPFVEQFF. The DNA of the CDR3 is TGTGCCAGCAGCCCCAGGACTAGCGTCCCTTTTGTGGAGCAGTTCTTC. The variable domain in full, with the rest retrieved from reference TRBV7-2 and TRBJ2-1, is GAGVSQSPSNKVTEKGKDVELRCDPISGHTALYWYRQSLGQGLEFLIYFQGNSAPDKSGLPSDRFSAERTGGSVSTLTIQRTQQEDSAVYLCASSPRTSVPFVEQFFGPGTRLTVL.

V is TRBV10-2 and J is TRBJ1-2; TRBD1 might be the D (5 bases). Germline assignment: CDR1 WSHSY and CDR2 SAAADI. Trimming shortened V by 6 bases and J by 8 bases, and 16 bases separated the two germline ends. The CDR3 runs 13 residues. The CDR3 protein is CASSPGRAEGYTF. The CDR3, as DNA: TGCGCCAGCAGCCCGGGACGGGCGGAGGGCTACACCTTC.

For this clone: The junction and the germline gene differ at one end; a read error may be behind it. Other DNA sequences from this sample encode an identical CDR3 as well. This chain connects TRBV7-2 to TRBJ2-5; 8 bases fit TRBD2. Germline loops: CDR1 SGHTA, CDR2 FQGNSA. This CDR3 region has 14 residues. The chain's CDR3 is CASSLAGNQETQYF. Here the CDR3 DNA reads TGTGCCAGCAGCCTAGCGGGTAATCAAGAGACCCAGTACTTC.

The chain uses TRBV30 and TRBJ2-7; a possible D gene is TRBD2 (6 bases). Germline lookup yields CDR1 GTSNPN and CDR2 SVGIG (reference sequence). V dropped 0 bases and J dropped 7 bases, with 13 bases sitting between them. The CDR3 runs to 13 residues. The CDR3 loop is CAWSVIGGREQYF. CDR3 DNA sequence: TGTGCCTGGAGTGTAATTGGGGGGAGGGAGCAGTACTTC.

This sequence joins TRBV5-6 and TRBJ1-1; TRBD1 aligns across 8 bases. CDR1 and CDR2 from the germline V gene are SGHDT and YYEEEE. The length of the CDR3 is 15 residues. V lost 4 bases, J lost 5 bases, and 10 bases stayed unmatched. Here the CDR3 DNA reads TGTGCCAGCAGCCTTACAGGGGGTGTAGGTACTGAAGCTTTCTTT. Translated, it gives CASSLTGGVGTEAFF.

This chain links TRBV10-2 with TRBJ1-5, with a tentative D call TRBD1 (5 bases). Germline CDR1 and CDR2: WSHSY and SAAADI. The germline V and J ends were trimmed by 10 bases and 1 base, with 14 bases remaining between them. The CDR3 totals 14 residues. CDR3 loop: CATQGVSSNQPQHF. The CDR3, as DNA: TGCGCCACTCAGGGAGTTTCGAGCAATCAGCCCCAGCATTTT.